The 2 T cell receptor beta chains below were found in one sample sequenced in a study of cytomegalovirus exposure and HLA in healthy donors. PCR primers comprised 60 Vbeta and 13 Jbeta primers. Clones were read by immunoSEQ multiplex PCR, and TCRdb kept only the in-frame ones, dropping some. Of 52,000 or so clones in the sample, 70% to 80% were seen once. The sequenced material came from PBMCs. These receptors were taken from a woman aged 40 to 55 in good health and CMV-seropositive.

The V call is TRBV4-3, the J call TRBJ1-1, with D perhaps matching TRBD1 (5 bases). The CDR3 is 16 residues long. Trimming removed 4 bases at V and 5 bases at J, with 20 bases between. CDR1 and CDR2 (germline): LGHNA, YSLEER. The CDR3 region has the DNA TGCGCCAGCAGCCCACCGGGCGGTCAGGGCGTAACTGAAGCTTTCTTT. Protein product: CASSPPGGQGVTEAFF.

The CDR3 DNA reads TGTGCCAGCGACTCAAAGGGGGGGGCGGGAGAGCAGTACTTC. This encodes CASDSKGGAGEQYF. The J gene is TRBJ2-7, the V gene TRBV2; weak D call: TRBD2 (7 bases). Trimming left V 8 bases short and J 7 bases short, with 21 bases between. The CDR3 runs 14 residues. CDR1 is SNHLY, CDR2 FYNNEI, per germline.